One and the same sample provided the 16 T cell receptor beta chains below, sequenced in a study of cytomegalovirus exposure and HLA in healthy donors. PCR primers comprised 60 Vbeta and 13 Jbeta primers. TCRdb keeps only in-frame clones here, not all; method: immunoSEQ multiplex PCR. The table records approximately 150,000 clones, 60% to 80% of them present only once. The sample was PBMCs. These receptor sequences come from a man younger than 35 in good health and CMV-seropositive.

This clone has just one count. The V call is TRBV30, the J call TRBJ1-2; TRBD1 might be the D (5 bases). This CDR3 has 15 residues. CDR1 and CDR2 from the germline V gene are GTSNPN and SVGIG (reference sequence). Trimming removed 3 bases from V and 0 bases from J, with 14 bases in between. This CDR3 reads CAWRYRRGANYGYTF. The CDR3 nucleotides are TGTGCCTGGAGGTACAGGAGGGGAGCTAACTATGGCTACACCTTC.

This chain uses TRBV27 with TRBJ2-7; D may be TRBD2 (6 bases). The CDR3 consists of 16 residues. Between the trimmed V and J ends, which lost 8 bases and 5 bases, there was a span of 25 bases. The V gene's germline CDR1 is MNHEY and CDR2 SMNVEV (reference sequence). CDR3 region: CASGLLRGGLRDEQYF. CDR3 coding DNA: TGTGCCAGCGGACTCCTACGAGGAGGGCTCAGGGACGAGCAGTACTTC.

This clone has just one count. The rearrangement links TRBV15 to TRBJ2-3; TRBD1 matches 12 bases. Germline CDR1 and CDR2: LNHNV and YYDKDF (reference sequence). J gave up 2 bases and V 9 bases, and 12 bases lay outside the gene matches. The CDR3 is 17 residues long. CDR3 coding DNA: TGTGCCACAAAGGGGACAGGGGGCCTCGGGCACACAGATACGCAGTATTTT. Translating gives CATKGTGGLGHTDTQYF.

CDR3 DNA sequence: TGCAGCGTTGGCGGGAGAGGGAAAGAGACCCAGTACTTC. This translates into CSVGGRGKETQYF. The chain employs TRBV29-1 and TRBJ2-5; 7 bases agree with TRBD2. This CDR3 region has 13 residues. J gave up 3 bases and V 4 bases, and 5 bases lay outside the gene matches. Germline CDR1 reads SQVTM; CDR2 reads ANQGSEA.

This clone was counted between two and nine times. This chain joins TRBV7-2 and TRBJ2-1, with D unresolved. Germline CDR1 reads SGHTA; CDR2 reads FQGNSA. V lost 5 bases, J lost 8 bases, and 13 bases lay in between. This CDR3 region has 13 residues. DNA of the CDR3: TGTGCCAGCAGCACCTACCTCTCTGATGAGCAGTTCTTC. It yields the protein CASSTYLSDEQFF.

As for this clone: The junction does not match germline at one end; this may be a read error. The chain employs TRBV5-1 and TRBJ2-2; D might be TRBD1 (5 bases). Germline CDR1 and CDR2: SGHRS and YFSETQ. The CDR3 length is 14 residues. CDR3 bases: TGCGCCAGCAGCCTTCGACAGAACATCGGGGAGCTGTTTTTT. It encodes CASSLRQNIGELFF.

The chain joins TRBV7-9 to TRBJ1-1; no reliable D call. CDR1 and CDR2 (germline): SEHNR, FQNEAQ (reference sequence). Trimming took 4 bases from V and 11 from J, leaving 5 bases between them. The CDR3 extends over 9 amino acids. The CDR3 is CASSSQAFF. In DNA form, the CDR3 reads TGTGCCAGCAGCTCCCAGGCTTTCTTT.

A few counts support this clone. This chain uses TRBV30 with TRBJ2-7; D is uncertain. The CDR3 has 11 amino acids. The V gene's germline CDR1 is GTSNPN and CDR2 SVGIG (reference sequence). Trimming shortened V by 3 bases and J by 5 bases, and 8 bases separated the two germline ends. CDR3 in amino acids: CAWRRINEQYF. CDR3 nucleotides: TGTGCCTGGAGGAGGATAAACGAGCAGTACTTC.

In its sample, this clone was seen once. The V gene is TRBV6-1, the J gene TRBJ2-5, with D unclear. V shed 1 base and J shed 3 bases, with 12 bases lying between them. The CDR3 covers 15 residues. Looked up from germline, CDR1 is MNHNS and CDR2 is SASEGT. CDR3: CASSEEAVAKETQYF. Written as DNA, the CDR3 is TGTGCCAGCAGTGAAGAAGCAGTAGCCAAAGAGACCCAGTACTTC.

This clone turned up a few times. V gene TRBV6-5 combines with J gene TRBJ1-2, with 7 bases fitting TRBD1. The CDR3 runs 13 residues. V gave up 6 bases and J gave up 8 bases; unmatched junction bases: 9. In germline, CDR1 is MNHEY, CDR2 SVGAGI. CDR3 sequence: CASRRQGENGYTF. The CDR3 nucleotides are TGTGCCAGCAGGCGACAGGGTGAGAACGGCTACACCTTC.

In DNA, the CDR3 is TGTGCCAGCAGCCAGACTGGTGCGAACACCGGGGAGCTGTTTTTT. Amino acids: CASSQTGANTGELFF. This rearrangement joins TRBV7-7 to TRBJ2-2; D gene unclear. Germline V CDR1 and CDR2: SSHAT, FNYEAQ (reference sequence). This CDR3 contains 15 residues. Trimming took off 5 bases at V and 0 bases at J, with 10 bases between the two ends.

The CDR3 sequence is CASSPRWTSGRDQETQYF. In DNA form, the CDR3 reads TGTGCCAGCAGCCCCCGGTGGACTAGCGGGAGGGACCAAGAGACCCAGTACTTC. The chain carries TRBV7-9 and TRBJ2-5; TRBD2 matches 15 bases. The V and J ends lost 5 bases and 0 bases, in that order; junction bases with no gene match: 7. Germline assignment: CDR1 SEHNR and CDR2 FQNEAQ (reference sequence). This CDR3 comprises 18 residues.

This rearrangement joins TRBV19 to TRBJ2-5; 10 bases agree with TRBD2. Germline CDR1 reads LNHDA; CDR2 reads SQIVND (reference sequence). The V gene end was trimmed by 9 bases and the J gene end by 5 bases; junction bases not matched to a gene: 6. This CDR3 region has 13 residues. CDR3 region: CASSGRAGETQYF. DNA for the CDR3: TGTGCCAGCAGCGGGAGGGCCGGGGAGACCCAGTACTTC.

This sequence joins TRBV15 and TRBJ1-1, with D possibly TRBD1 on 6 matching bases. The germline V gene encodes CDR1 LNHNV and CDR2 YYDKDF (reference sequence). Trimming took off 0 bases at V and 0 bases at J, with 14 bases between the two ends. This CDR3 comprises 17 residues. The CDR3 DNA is TGTGCCACCAGCAGAGATCATGCGGGGGCGCTGAACACTGAAGCTTTCTTT. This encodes CATSRDHAGALNTEAFF.

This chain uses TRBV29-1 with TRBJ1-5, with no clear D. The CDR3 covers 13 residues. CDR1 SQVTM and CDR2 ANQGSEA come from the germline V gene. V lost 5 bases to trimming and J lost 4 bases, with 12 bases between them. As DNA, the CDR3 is TGCAGCGTTCAACACCCCGGGAATCAGCCCCAGCATTTT. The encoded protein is CSVQHPGNQPQHF.

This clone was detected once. The CDR3, as DNA: TGTGCCAGCAGCTCCCCTCCGGGACTAGCGGGAGGGCCGAATACGCAGTATTTT. Its protein is CASSSPPGLAGGPNTQYF. The chain employs TRBV7-2 and TRBJ2-3, with TRBD2 identical over 16 bases. In germline, CDR1 is SGHTA, CDR2 FQGNSA. The CDR3 totals 18 residues. Germline trimming cut 4 bases from V and 7 bases from J; bases unmatched to any gene: 11.